Listed below are T cell receptor beta chains from one sample, sequenced in a study of Ad26.COV2.S vaccination and SARS-CoV-2 variants. TCRdb's copy holds only in-frame clones and misses some; the assay was immunoSEQ multiplex PCR. The sample carries under 300,000 clones, around 88% recorded once. The source was peripheral blood, collected in a trial of Ad26.COV2.S vaccine versus placebo. Source of these receptors: a person between 18 and 65 years old who received the Ad26.COV2.S COVID-19 vaccine or a placebo. CDR3s include the opening cysteine and the closing phenylalanine or tryptophan. The D gene is left open where the match is weak. Only part of the rows carry a size: once, few, many, or a class if the clone is expanded.

d_call	clone_size	v_call	j_call	cdr3_length	cdr3_aa	cdr3_nt
.	once	TRBV4-3	TRBJ2-7	18	CASSQDRGAGRGSYEQYF	TGCGCCAGCAGCCAAGATAGGGGGGCGGGACGAGGGTCCTACGAGCAGTACTTC
TRBD2	.	TRBV5-1	TRBJ2-1	18	CASSSLGVAGTLYNEQFF	TGCGCCAGCTCAAGTCTTGGTGTAGCGGGAACCCTCTACAATGAGCAGTTCTTC
.	.	TRBV29-1	TRBJ1-1	11	CSGYGVTEAFF	TGCAGCGGGTATGGGGTCACTGAAGCTTTCTTT
.	.	TRBV3-1/TRBV3-2	TRBJ2-1	15	CASSQGFSNYNEQFF	TGTGCCAGCAGCCAAGGATTCTCAAACTACAATGAGCAGTTCTTC
.	.	TRBV6-2/TRBV6-3	TRBJ1-6	16	CASSYYPQGLGSPLHF	TGTGCCAGCAGTTACTACCCACAGGGATTGGGATCACCCCTCCACTTT
TRBD1	.	TRBV7-3	TRBJ2-2	16	CASRGSTGGNTGELFF	TGTGCCAGCAGGGGATCGACAGGGGGGAACACCGGGGAGCTGTTTTTT
.	few	TRBV2	TRBJ1-1	13	CASRETGNTEAFF	TGTGCCAGCAGAGAAACAGGGAACACTGAAGCTTTCTTT
.	.	TRBV30	TRBJ1-4	12	CAWSQQTLGLFF	TGTGCCTGGAGTCAACAAACCCTTGGACTGTTTTTT
.	.	TRBV7-8	TRBJ1-6	15	CASSLGGAESSPLHF	TGTGCCAGCAGCTTAGGCGGGGCGGAAAGTTCACCCCTCCACTTT
.	few	TRBV13	TRBJ1-5	13	CASSLGTNQPQHF	TGTGCCAGCAGCTTAGGGACCAATCAGCCCCAGCATTTT
.	.	TRBV14	TRBJ2-1	15	CASSQGLAEIHEQFF	TGTGCCAGCAGCCAGGGACTCGCCGAAATCCATGAGCAGTTCTTC
TRBD2	.	TRBV5-6	TRBJ2-7	14	CASRRPGGTYEQYF	TGTGCCAGCAGGCGGCCCGGGGGGACCTACGAGCAGTACTTC
.	.	TRBV5-6	TRBJ2-5	14	CASSLVGGQETQYF	TGTGCCAGCAGCTTGGTCGGCGGACAAGAGACCCAGTACTTC
TRBD2	.	TRBV11-2	TRBJ2-3	18	CASSGRGLAGFSTDTQYF	TGTGCCAGCTCGGGCCGGGGACTAGCGGGTTTCAGCACAGATACGCAGTATTTT
.	.	TRBV12-3/TRBV12-4	TRBJ1-1	12	CASSLMNTEAFF	TGTGCCAGCAGTTTGATGAACACTGAAGCTTTCTTT
.	.	TRBV19	TRBJ1-1	13	CASSIRAHTEAFF	TGTGCCAGTAGTATAAGGGCGCACACTGAAGCTTTCTTT
.	.	TRBV6-2/TRBV6-3	TRBJ1-2	16	CASSYSTDSANYGYTF	TGTGCCAGCAGTTACTCAACGGACAGCGCTAACTATGGCTACACCTTC
.	.	TRBV18	TRBJ2-5	12	CASSPRADGQYF	TGTGCCAGCTCCCCCCGGGCCGATGGCCAGTACTTC
.	.	TRBV7-8	TRBJ2-3	12	CASSHGGDTQYF	TGTGCCAGCAGCCACGGTGGGGATACGCAGTATTTT
.	.	TRBV9	TRBJ1-1	14	CASSFLGTAGEAFF	TGTGCCAGCAGCTTCCTTGGGACGGCAGGTGAAGCTTTCTTT
.	.	TRBV30	TRBJ2-5	12	CARSRVGETQYF	TGTGCCCGGAGTAGGGTCGGCGAGACCCAGTACTTC
TRBD2	.	TRBV7-9	TRBJ2-5	13	CASTASGGETQYF	TGTGCCAGCACCGCTAGCGGGGGAGAGACCCAGTACTTC
.	.	TRBV5-4	TRBJ2-1	15	CASSLVGGSYNEQFF	TGTGCCAGCAGCTTGGTGGGGGGCTCCTACAATGAGCAGTTCTTC
TRBD2	few	TRBV13	TRBJ2-3	18	CASSLVVAGAFGTDTQYF	TGTGCCAGCAGCTTAGTAGTAGCGGGAGCTTTCGGCACAGATACGCAGTATTTT
.	.	TRBV11-3	TRBJ2-3	15	CASSLMGGRTDTQYF	TGTGCCAGCAGCTTAATGGGGGGTCGCACAGATACGCAGTATTTT
.	.	TRBV7-8	TRBJ1-1	13	CASSFGSNTEAFF	TGTGCCAGCAGCTTCGGCTCGAACACTGAAGCTTTCTTT
TRBD1	once	TRBV7-2	TRBJ1-2	14	CASSPTGAFDGYTF	TGTGCCAGCAGCCCGACAGGGGCTTTTGATGGCTACACCTTC
.	once	TRBV7-9	TRBJ1-6	14	CASSLNTNYSPLHF	TGTGCCAGCAGCTTAAACACGAATTATTCACCCCTCCACTTT
TRBD1	.	TRBV18	TRBJ1-5	14	CASSPGQGDQPQHF	TGTGCCAGCTCACCCGGACAGGGAGACCAGCCCCAGCATTTT
TRBD1	.	TRBV10-3	TRBJ2-7	15	CAISESGDSVYEQYF	TGTGCCATCAGTGAGTCAGGGGACAGTGTCTACGAGCAGTACTTC
TRBD1	.	TRBV25-1	TRBJ2-5	16	CASSPHTGGAEETQYF	TGTGCCAGCAGTCCCCATACAGGGGGCGCAGAGGAGACCCAGTACTTC
.	.	TRBV5-8	TRBJ2-4	15	CASSLTGMAKNIQYF	TGTGCCAGCAGCTTGACGGGTATGGCCAAAAACATTCAGTACTTC
.	.	TRBV2	TRBJ2-1	14	CASSDRAESNEQFF	TGTGCCAGCAGTGACAGGGCCGAAAGTAATGAGCAGTTCTTC
.	.	TRBV19	TRBJ1-1	14	CASSPAGGNTEAFF	TGTGCCAGTAGTCCCGCTGGGGGGAACACTGAAGCTTTCTTT
.	once	TRBV6-5	TRBJ2-2	14	CASSSRDRTGELFF	TGTGCCAGCAGTTCCAGGGATCGTACCGGGGAGCTGTTTTTT
.	.	TRBV7-2	TRBJ2-7	15	CASRNTRDNPYEQYF	TGTGCCAGCAGGAACACCCGGGACAACCCTTACGAGCAGTACTTC
.	.	TRBV27	TRBJ2-3	13	CASSSSEADTQYF	TGTGCCAGCAGTTCCTCGGAGGCAGATACGCAGTATTTT
TRBD2	once	TRBV30	TRBJ2-5	16	CAWSPLAGGPQETQYF	TGTGCCTGGAGTCCGCTAGCGGGAGGGCCCCAAGAGACCCAGTACTTC
.	.	TRBV29-1	TRBJ1-1	11	CSVEDAGEAFF	TGCAGCGTTGAAGATGCCGGTGAAGCTTTCTTT